A single TCR beta chain is shown here with its context. This sample is part of a study of OX40 agonist ivuxolimab in advanced cancers. Data came from immunoSEQ multiplex PCR; TCRdb stores just in-frame clones and leaves some out. Seen here are almost 85,000 clones, roughly 86% observed once, and the top ten hold approximately 6.5%. The CDR3 consists of 14 residues. CDR1 and CDR2 (germline): SGHTA, FQGNSA. J was trimmed by 9 bases and V by 5 bases; bases with no gene match: 9. The genes are TRBV7-2 and TRBJ2-3; 9 bases are a match to TRBD1. The TCR originated in an adult with an advanced solid tumor such as melanoma, head and neck, liver or kidney cancer. Sequencing was performed on CD4+ or CD8+ T cells sorted from blood, taken in a trial of the OX40 agonist ivuxolimab. The CDR3 bases are TGTGCCAGCAGCCATGACAGGGGGGAACAAACGCAGTATTTT. Translation: CASSHDRGEQTQYF.